Presented here are 14 T cell receptor beta chains from one specimen sequenced in a study of T cell repertoires in aging, cancer and after chemotherapy. Peripheral blood genomic DNA, not sorted cells or RNA, was the template. A mixed TRB-A/B primer pool amplified rearranged TRB by multiplex touch-down PCR. TCRdb ran MiXCR on the multiplex PCR reads and lists one entry per CDR3 protein. In the table there are 2,000 to 2,500 distinct CDR3 sequences, 28% of which are singletons. Sequenced material: blood. These receptors all come from a human donor with a solid tumor.

In this sample, this clonotype turned up a few times. The chain's CDR3 is CASSPNGGGGYTF. CDR3 bases: TGTGCCAGCTCACCAAACGGGGGTGGAGGCTACACCTTC. This chain links TRBV18 with TRBJ1-2, with a weak D call TRBD1 (5 bases). Trimming removed 2 bases at V and 8 bases at J, with 12 bases between. The CDR3 covers 13 residues. Germline V gene sequence: CDR1 KGHSH, CDR2 LQKENI.

The rearrangement joins TRBV11-2 to TRBJ2-1; D call uncertain. V lost 2 bases and J lost 0, with 14 bases in between. The CDR3 is 17 residues long. Germline V gives CDR1 SGHAT, CDR2 FQNNGV. CDR3 sequence reads: CASSLTGYEPSYNEQFF. The CDR3 coding sequence is TGTGCCAGCAGCTTAACTGGGTACGAACCCTCCTACAATGAGCAGTTCTTC.

The chain has TRBV20-1 and TRBJ2-1, with TRBD2 matching 8 bases. J lost 7 bases, V lost 1 base, and 6 bases had no gene match. The length of the CDR3 is 14 residues. Per germline, CDR1 DFQATT and CDR2 SNEGSKA (reference sequence). The CDR3 protein is CSARGAGEWNEQFF. The CDR3 DNA sequence: TGCAGTGCTAGAGGAGCGGGAGAGTGGAATGAGCAGTTCTTC.

The sample holds a few counts of this clonotype. The rearrangement joins TRBV6-1 to TRBJ2-1, with D possibly TRBD2 on 5 matching bases. The length of the CDR3 is 15 residues. Looked up from germline, CDR1 is MNHNS and CDR2 is SASEGT. The ends were cut back, 6 bases at V and 3 bases at J, with 15 bases in the middle. The CDR3 loop reads CASREGGEGYNEQFF. In DNA form, the CDR3 reads TGTGCCAGCAGAGAGGGCGGAGAGGGCTACAATGAGCAGTTCTTC.

A single count supports this clonotype. The chain is built from TRBV4-3 and TRBJ2-4; D may match TRBD1 or TRBD2 (5 bases each). The CDR3 covers 17 residues. Trimming cost V 0 bases and J 7 bases, with 19 bases left between them. Germline-derived CDR1 and CDR2 are LGHNA and YSLEER. DNA for the CDR3: TGCGCCAGCAGCCAAGATCCCCAGGGTGGGAGCGTGAACATTCAGTACTTC. Translated: CASSQDPQGGSVNIQYF.

The chain recombines TRBV20-1 with TRBJ1-2, with a tentative D call TRBD1 (6 bases). The germline V gene encodes CDR1 DFQATT and CDR2 SNEGSKA (reference sequence). V was clipped by 3 bases and J by 5 bases, with 19 bases between them. This CDR3 has 15 residues. The CDR3 protein is CSASPSNRVRYGYTF. CDR3 in DNA: TGCAGTGCTAGTCCTTCAAACAGGGTTAGGTATGGCTACACCTTC.

There are a few counts of this clonotype. The genes are TRBV19 and TRBJ2-1; 7 nucleotides agree with TRBD1. Looked up from germline, CDR1 is LNHDA and CDR2 is SQIVND (reference sequence). J lost 3 bases, V lost 7 bases, and 12 bases had no gene match. This CDR3 has 16 amino acids. The CDR3 DNA reads as TGTGCCAGTACCACCCGGGACAGTGCGGTCTACAATGAGCAGTTCTTC. Encoded protein: CASTTRDSAVYNEQFF.

This clonotype is large. The chain has TRBV29-1 and TRBJ2-2, with D possibly being TRBD2 (5 bases). The CDR3 totals 14 residues. Trimming took 4 bases from V and 5 from J, leaving 14 bases between them. CDR1 and CDR2 from the germline V gene are SQVTM and ANQGSEA. The CDR3, as DNA: TGCAGCGTTGGAGCAGGAACGGGGACCGGGGAGCTGTTTTTT. This translates into CSVGAGTGTGELFF.

Relative to its sample, this clonotype is medium-sized (0.01 to 0.1%). This chain connects TRBV15 to TRBJ2-5; D not resolved. The germline V gene encodes CDR1 LNHNV and CDR2 YYDKDF (reference sequence). The CDR3 is 13 amino acids. Trimming pared 1 base from V and 3 bases from J, leaving 6 bases between. CDR3 bases: TGTGCCACCAGCAGAGTAGCAGAAGAGACCCAGTACTTC. As protein: CATSRVAEETQYF.

The CDR3 loop is CSARGVGQENGYTF. CDR3 bases: TGCAGTGCTAGAGGGGTGGGACAGGAGAATGGCTACACCTTC. The gene calls are TRBV20-1 and TRBJ1-2; 8 bases map to TRBD1. Germline CDR1 and CDR2: DFQATT and SNEGSKA (reference sequence). The trim removed 1 base at V and 6 bases at J, leaving 7 bases unmatched. The CDR3 runs to 14 residues.

This clonotype was counted once. The genes are TRBV20-1 and TRBJ2-1, with TRBD2 matching over 9 bases. The length of the CDR3 is 15 residues. J gave up 0 bases and V 5 bases, and 5 bases lay outside the gene matches. Germline V gives CDR1 DFQATT, CDR2 SNEGSKA (reference sequence). CDR3 loop: CSAASGGSSYNEQFF. The CDR3 coding sequence is TGCAGTGCTGCCAGCGGGGGGAGCTCCTACAATGAGCAGTTCTTC.

J is TRBJ2-3 and V is TRBV5-1; D gene unclear. The germline V gene encodes CDR1 SGHRS and CDR2 YFSETQ. V was clipped by 1 base and J by 1 base, with 13 bases between them. CDR3 length: 16 amino acids. CDR3 sequence (DNA): TGCGCCAGCAGCTTGTTGGGGTATCCCCGCACAGATACGCAGTATTTT. Translating gives CASSLLGYPRTDTQYF.

The chain recombines TRBV20-1 with TRBJ2-3; 11 bases agree with TRBD1. The CDR3 length is 17 residues. CDR1 is DFQATT, CDR2 SNEGSKA, per germline (reference sequence). V lost 0 bases to trimming and J lost 5 bases; unmatched junction nucleotides: 10. The CDR3: CSARDSLRTGGLDTQYF. For the CDR3, the DNA is TGCAGTGCTAGAGATTCTCTTCGGACAGGGGGCCTAGATACGCAGTATTTT.

There are a few counts of this clonotype. This sequence joins TRBV4-3 and TRBJ2-6; 7 nucleotides line up with TRBD1. V trimming: 4 bases; J trimming: 0 bases; junction bases outside the gene matches: 9. The germline gives CDR1 LGHNA, CDR2 YSLEER. The CDR3 is 18 amino acids. The CDR3 coding sequence is TGCGCCAGCAGCCCCTCGGGGACAGAGAGCTCTGGGGCCAACGTCCTGACTTTC. Its translation is CASSPSGTESSGANVLTF.